This entry features one T cell receptor beta chain sequence. The target antigen is unknown. The data originate from a study of cytomegalovirus exposure and HLA in healthy donors. General study findings and limits: Associated with cytomegalovirus, according to the listing, were some 180 TCR beta chains.

PCR amplification relied on 60 Vbeta primers (plus 13 Jbeta primers). The repertoire was sequenced with immunoSEQ multiplex PCR; TCRdb's copy has only in-frame clones and lacks some. In the table there are 200,000 or so clones, about 78% of which are singletons. Deletions cut 1 base from V and 6 bases from J, with 10 bases between. The germline V gene encodes CDR1 MGHRA and CDR2 YSYEKL. CDR3 length equals 13 residues. The chain combines TRBV4-1 with TRBJ2-7; a weak D match, TRBD2 (5 bases). Sequencing used PBMCs. This clonotype originated in a woman aged 30 to 39 in good health and CMV-seronegative. The CDR3 loop reads CASSQARRSEQYF. CDR3 sequence (DNA): TGCGCCAGCAGCCAAGCGCGGAGGTCCGAGCAGTACTTC.